Below are 5 T cell receptor beta chains sequenced from a single sample in a study of OX40 agonist ivuxolimab in advanced cancers. Produced via immunoSEQ multiplex PCR; TCRdb's table is partial and in-frame only. The sample comprises around 85,000 clones, about 90% of which are singletons, and under 9.5% rests with the top ten. The specimen comprised CD4+ or CD8+ T cells sorted from blood, sampled in a trial of the OX40 agonist ivuxolimab. These TCRs come from an adult with an advanced solid tumor such as melanoma, head and neck, liver or kidney cancer.

The chain combines TRBV7-8 with TRBJ1-1; TRBD1 aligns across 9 bases. Trimming cost V 5 bases and J 4 bases; bases outside gene matches: 8. This CDR3 has 15 residues. CDR1 and CDR2 from the germline V gene are SGHVS and FQNEAQ. CDR3 nucleotides: TGTGCCAGCAGCCTCGACAGGGGGGCGGCCACTGAAGCTTTCTTT. Amino acid sequence: CASSLDRGAATEAFF. Combining the CDR3 with reference TRBV7-8 and TRBJ1-1 gives the whole variable domain GAGVSQSPRYKVAKRGQDVALRCDPISGHVSLFWYQQALGQGPEFLTYFQNEAQLDKSGLPSDRFFAERPEGSVSTLKIQRTQQEDSAVYLCASSLDRGAATEAFFGQGTRLTVV.

The rearrangement links TRBV27 to TRBJ2-1, with 9 bases lining up with TRBD2. The germline V gene encodes CDR1 MNHEY and CDR2 SMNVEV (reference sequence). J was trimmed by 5 bases and V by 5 bases; bases with no gene match: 7. The CDR3 is 15 residues long. The CDR3 DNA is TGTGCCAGCAGTATCTCCCTAGCGGGACACAATGAGCAGTTCTTC. It encodes CASSISLAGHNEQFF.

This chain connects TRBV4-1 to TRBJ1-1; D gene unclear. Trimming stripped 0 bases from V and 1 base from J, with 12 bases between. Germline lookup yields CDR1 MGHRA and CDR2 YSYEKL. This CDR3 is 16 amino acids long. The CDR3: CASSQDLGSENTEAFF. In DNA form, the CDR3 reads TGCGCCAGCAGCCAAGATTTAGGTTCGGAGAACACTGAAGCTTTCTTT.

The rearrangement uses TRBV5-1 and TRBJ2-1, with D unclear. Trimming shortened V by 4 bases and J by 8 bases, and 10 bases separated the two germline ends. Germline V gene lookup returns CDR1 SGHRS and CDR2 YFSETQ. This CDR3 is built from 12 residues. The CDR3 region is CASSPYGYEQFF. The CDR3 bases are TGCGCCAGCAGCCCGTATGGGTATGAGCAGTTCTTC.

This chain uses TRBV29-1 with TRBJ2-1; D uncertain. Trimming removed 7 bases at V and 9 bases at J, with 13 bases between. CDR3 length equals 11 residues. Germline assignment: CDR1 SQVTM and CDR2 ANQGSEA. CDR3 protein: CSGGPSGEQFF. CDR3 nucleotide sequence: TGCAGCGGTGGACCTTCAGGTGAGCAGTTCTTC.